This TCR beta chain appears in the sequencing data of a study of long-term antiretroviral therapy in people with HIV. V lost 0 bases to trimming and J lost 1 base; unmatched junction nucleotides: 2. This CDR3 is built from 16 residues. The V gene's germline CDR1 is MRHNA and CDR2 SNTAGT. Version v3.0 of the immunoSEQ assay ran at survey level. Generated by immunoSEQ multiplex PCR, the TCRdb table keeps only in-frame clones and is missing some. The profile covers some 31,000 clones, with roughly 96% appearing a single time and over 7% taken by the ten largest. The sequence came from a man aged 25 to 45 with HIV. This specimen was unsorted PBMCs, taken 5.3 years after starting antiretroviral therapy. V and J are TRBV6-4 and TRBJ2-3, with 9 bases that match TRBD2. This CDR3 is CASSDSVAGGTDTQYF. Written as DNA, the CDR3 is TGTGCCAGCAGTGACTCGGTAGCGGGAGGCACAGATACGCAGTATTTT.